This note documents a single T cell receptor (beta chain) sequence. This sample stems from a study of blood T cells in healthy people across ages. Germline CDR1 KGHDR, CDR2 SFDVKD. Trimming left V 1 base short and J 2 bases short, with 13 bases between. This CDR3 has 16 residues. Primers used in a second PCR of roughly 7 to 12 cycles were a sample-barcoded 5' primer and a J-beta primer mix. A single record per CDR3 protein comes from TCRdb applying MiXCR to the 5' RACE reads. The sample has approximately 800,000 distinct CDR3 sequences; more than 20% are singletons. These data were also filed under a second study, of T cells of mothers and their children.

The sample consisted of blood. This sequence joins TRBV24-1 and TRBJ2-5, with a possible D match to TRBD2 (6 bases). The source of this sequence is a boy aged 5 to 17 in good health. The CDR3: CATSDFRRSGQETQYF. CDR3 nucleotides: TGTGCCACCAGTGATTTCCGCCGGAGCGGGCAAGAGACCCAGTACTTC.